A selection of T cell receptor beta chains follows, all from one sample in a study of shared clonotypes between healthy human individuals. Only in-frame clones appear in the TCRdb table, and some are missing; sequencing was by immunoSEQ multiplex PCR. The sample contains more than 850,000 clones, 78% of which appear only once. The sample comprised memory CD4+ T cells from PBMCs. Every receptor here comes from a man younger than 35 in good health. Some clones in this sample may be carry-over from other donors' samples. Each CDR3 is given with its conserved first and last residue. D genes are given only for firm matches. Clone size, where shown, is once, few, many, or a class for clones that have expanded.

J gene | clone size | D gene | V gene | CDR3 protein | CDR3 DNA
TRBJ1-1 | many | TRBD1 | TRBV6-1 | CASSWDRGYGTEAFF | TGTGCCAGCAGTTGGGACAGGGGGTATGGGACTGAAGCTTTCTTT
TRBJ1-5 | . | . | TRBV2 | CASDQGHGQPQHF | TGTGCCAGCGATCAGGGGCATGGTCAGCCCCAGCATTTT
TRBJ2-5 | . | . | TRBV11-1 | CASSSRGGTQYF | TGTGCCAGCAGCTCCCGAGGGGGGACCCAGTACTTC
TRBJ1-5 | few | . | TRBV28 | CASSTSREGGGNQPQHF | .
TRBJ2-2 | . | . | TRBV7-9 | CASSFDANTGELFF | TGTGCCAGCAGCTTTGACGCGAACACCGGGGAGCTGTTTTTT
TRBJ2-7 | few | . | TRBV4-2 | CASSQELIETSAYEQYF | TGTGCCAGCAGCCAAGAACTAATAGAGACTAGTGCCTACGAGCAGTACTTC
TRBJ1-2 | . | . | TRBV5-4 | CASSFQAGRNYGYTF | TGTGCCAGCAGCTTTCAGGCAGGGCGTAACTATGGCTACACCTTC
TRBJ1-6 | . | . | TRBV5-1 | CASSLSGSDNSPLHF | TGCGCCAGCAGCTTGAGCGGATCGGACAATTCACCCCTCCACTTT
TRBJ2-3 | . | . | TRBV7-3 | CASSLVGQPSDTQYF | TGTGCCAGCAGCTTAGTAGGGCAGCCATCAGATACGCAGTATTTT
TRBJ2-5 | . | . | TRBV7-2 | CASSTSGETQYF | TGTGCCAGCAGCACTTCGGGGGAGACCCAGTACTTC
TRBJ2-1 | once | TRBD2 | TRBV2 | CASMGTSGIIGEQFF | TGTGCCAGCATGGGGACTAGCGGGATCATAGGTGAGCAGTTCTTC
TRBJ1-1 | . | . | TRBV7-9 | CASSGTPGGSRAFF | TGTGCCAGCAGCGGCACTCCCGGGGGGAGTAGGGCTTTCTTT
TRBJ1-1 | once | . | TRBV19 | CASSSRTVTEAFF | TGTGCCAGTAGTTCCAGGACGGTCACTGAAGCTTTCTTT
TRBJ1-3 | once | . | TRBV19 | CASSSPRGNTIYF | TGTGCCAGTAGTTCGCCCCGGGGAAACACCATATATTTT
TRBJ2-7 | . | TRBD2 | TRBV11-2 | CASRSLAGYWYEQYF | TGTGCCAGCAGATCCCTAGCGGGGTATTGGTACGAGCAGTACTTC
TRBJ2-1 | . | . | TRBV5-1 | CASSLRDEQFF | TGCGCCAGCAGCTTGAGGGATGAGCAGTTCTTC
TRBJ2-5 | . | TRBD2 | TRBV7-2 | CASSREREATQYF | TGTGCCAGCAGCCGAGAGCGGGAGGCGACCCAGTACTTC
TRBJ1-2 | . | . | TRBV7-9 | CASSYGQPIYGYTF | TGTGCCAGCAGCTACGGACAGCCGATCTATGGCTACACCTTC
TRBJ2-7 | few | TRBD2 | TRBV27 | CASQREEDEQYF | TGTGCCAGCCAGCGGGAGGAGGACGAGCAGTACTTC
TRBJ1-1 | once | . | TRBV6-5 | CASSPRGSAEAFF | TGTGCCAGCAGTCCTAGAGGTAGTGCTGAAGCTTTCTTT
TRBJ2-2 | once | TRBD1 | TRBV6-1 | CASSVDRDGELFF | TGTGCCAGCAGTGTTGACAGGGACGGGGAGCTGTTTTTT
TRBJ2-5 | . | TRBD2 | TRBV28 | CASSLGGDGMETQYF | TGTGCCAGCAGTTTAGGGGGGGACGGGATGGAGACCCAGTACTTC
TRBJ2-1 | many | . | TRBV5-4 | CASSASQSNYNEQFF | TGTGCCAGCAGCGCCAGCCAGTCAAACTACAATGAGCAGTTCTTC
TRBJ2-1 | . | . | TRBV6-4 | CASSDSSRANEQFF | TGTGCCAGCAGTGACTCCTCCAGGGCTAATGAGCAGTTCTTC
TRBJ2-7 | . | . | TRBV6-5 | CASSPQRNELVEQYF | TGTGCCAGCAGCCCCCAGCGGAATGAATTGGTCGAGCAGTACTTC
TRBJ2-3 | . | . | TRBV6-5 | CASSSPGADTQYF | TGTGCCAGCAGTTCCCCGGGAGCAGATACGCAGTATTTT
TRBJ2-5 | . | . | TRBV13 | CASSSLGVETQYF | TGTGCCAGCAGCTCGCTAGGTGTTGAGACCCAGTACTTC
TRBJ2-7 | . | . | TRBV6-1 | CASSEGSGSYEQYF | TGTGCCAGCAGTGAGGGGTCCGGCTCCTACGAGCAGTACTTC
TRBJ2-6 | once | . | TRBV11-2 | CASSSFRAGANVLTF | TGTGCCAGCAGCTCCTTCAGGGCCGGGGCCAACGTCCTGACTTTC
TRBJ2-5 | . | . | TRBV18 | CASSPGGAGETQYF | TGTGCCAGCTCCCCGGGCGGGGCCGGAGAGACCCAGTACTTC
TRBJ2-5 | . | TRBD1 | TRBV27 | CASSPYTGGLETQYF | TGTGCCAGCAGTCCATATACAGGGGGCTTAGAGACCCAGTACTTC
TRBJ1-4 | . | . | TRBV29-1 | CSAGEEKLFF | TGCAGCGCGGGGGAAGAAAAACTGTTTTTT
TRBJ1-2 | . | TRBD1 | TRBV27 | CASRTARGQNYGYTF | TGTGCCAGCAGGACCGCCAGGGGGCAAAACTATGGCTACACCTTC
TRBJ1-5 | . | . | TRBV28 | CASSLEDPPSNQPQHF | TGTGCCAGCAGTTTAGAGGACCCCCCTAGCAATCAGCCCCAGCATTTT
TRBJ2-7 | . | . | TRBV7-2 | CASSLNREPYEQYF | TGTGCCAGCAGCTTAAACAGGGAACCCTACGAGCAGTACTTC
TRBJ2-4 | . | TRBD1 | TRBV19 | CASTRDRVAKNIQYF | TGTGCCAGTACCCGCGACAGGGTAGCCAAAAACATTCAGTACTTC
TRBJ2-3 | . | TRBD2 | TRBV14 | CASSQVTGGPADTQYF | TGTGCCAGCAGCCAAGTTACGGGAGGGCCAGCAGATACGCAGTATTTT
TRBJ2-4 | . | . | TRBV7-9 | CASSLGGNIQYF | TGTGCCAGCAGCTTAGGAGGGAACATTCAGTACTTC
TRBJ1-4 | . | . | TRBV11-2 | CASSLEPNEKLFF | TGTGCCAGCAGCTTAGAGCCTAATGAAAAACTGTTTTTT
TRBJ1-1 | . | . | TRBV6-5 | CDTLPAFF | TGTGACACTTTGCCAGCTTTCTTT
TRBJ2-7 | . | TRBD2 | TRBV7-9 | CASSRDTSGRYEQYF | TGTGCCAGCAGCCGAGATACTAGCGGGAGATACGAGCAGTACTTC
TRBJ1-5 | . | . | TRBV28 | CASSPLHSNQPQHF | TGTGCCAGCAGCCCGCTGCATAGCAATCAGCCCCAGCATTTT
TRBJ2-1 | . | TRBD2 | TRBV5-1 | CASSFGLAREQFF | TGCGCCAGCAGCTTCGGACTAGCGCGTGAGCAGTTCTTC
TRBJ2-7 | . | . | TRBV6-6 | CASSTAGTTLEYF | TGTGCCAGCAGTACCGCCGGGACCACGTTGGAGTACTTC
TRBJ1-4 | once | . | TRBV5-1 | CASSFRTGTENEKLFF | TGCGCCAGCAGCTTCAGGACCGGGACTGAAAATGAAAAACTGTTTTTT
TRBJ1-1 | . | . | TRBV15 | CATSRDNRAPAEAFF | TGTGCCACCAGCAGAGATAATCGGGCCCCCGCTGAAGCTTTCTTT